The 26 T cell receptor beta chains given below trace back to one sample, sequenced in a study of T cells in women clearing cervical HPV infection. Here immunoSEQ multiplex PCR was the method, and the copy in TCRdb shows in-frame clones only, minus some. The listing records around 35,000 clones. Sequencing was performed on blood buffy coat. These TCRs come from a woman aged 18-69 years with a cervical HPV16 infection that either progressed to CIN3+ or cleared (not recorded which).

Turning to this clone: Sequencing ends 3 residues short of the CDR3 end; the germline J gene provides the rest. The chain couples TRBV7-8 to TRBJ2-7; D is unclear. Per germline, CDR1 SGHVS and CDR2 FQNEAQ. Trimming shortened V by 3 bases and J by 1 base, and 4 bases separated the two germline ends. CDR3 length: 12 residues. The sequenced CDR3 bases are TGTGCCAGCAGCTTCCAGTCCTACGAG. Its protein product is CASSFQSYE. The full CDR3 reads CASSFQSYEQYF. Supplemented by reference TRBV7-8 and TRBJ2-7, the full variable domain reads GAGVSQSPRYKVAKRGQDVALRCDPISGHVSLFWYQQALGQGPEFLTYFQNEAQLDKSGLPSDRFFAERPEGSVSTLKIQRTQQEDSAVYLCASSFQSYEQYFGPGTRLTVT.

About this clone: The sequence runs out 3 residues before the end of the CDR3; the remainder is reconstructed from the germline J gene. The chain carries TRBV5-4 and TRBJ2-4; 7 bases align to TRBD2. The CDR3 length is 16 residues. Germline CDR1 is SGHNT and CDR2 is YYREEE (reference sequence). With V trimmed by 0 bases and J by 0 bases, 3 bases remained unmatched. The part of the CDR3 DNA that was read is TGTGCCAGCAGCTTGGTGGGGGGGTTAGCCAAAAACATT. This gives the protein CASSLVGGLAKNI. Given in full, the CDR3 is CASSLVGGLAKNIQYF.

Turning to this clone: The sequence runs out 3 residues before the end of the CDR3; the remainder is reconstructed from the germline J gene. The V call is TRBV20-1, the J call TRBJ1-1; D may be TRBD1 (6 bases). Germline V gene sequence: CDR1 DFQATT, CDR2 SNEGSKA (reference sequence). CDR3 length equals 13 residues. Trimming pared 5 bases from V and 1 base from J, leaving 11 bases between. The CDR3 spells CSAQGIGNTEAFF. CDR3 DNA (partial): TGCAGTGCTCAGGGGATAGGGAACACTGAA.

CDR3 DNA (partial): TGTGCCAGCAGCGGTACTAGTTTCCACAATGAG. Amino acid sequence: CASSGTSFHNE. The whole CDR3 protein reads CASSGTSFHNEQFF. This sequence joins TRBV5-4 and TRBJ2-1; tentatively, D is TRBD2 (5 bases). The CDR3 is cut off 3 residues early in the read; its end comes from the germline J gene. V was cut by 4 bases and J by 5 bases, with 13 bases left in between. Looked up from germline, CDR1 is SGHNT and CDR2 is YYREEE (reference sequence). The CDR3 contains 14 residues.

The sequenced CDR3 bases are TGTGCCAGCAGCTTAGGGCTAGCGGGTCGCGAG. Its translation: CASSLGLAGRE. The whole CDR3 sequence reads CASSLGLAGREQYF. The chain combines TRBV11-1 with TRBJ2-7; TRBD2 matches 8 bases. The CDR3 extends 3 residues past the end of the read, so its final part is completed from the germline J gene. The CDR3 is made up of 14 amino acids. The V segment lost 1 base and the J segment 6 bases; nucleotides outside the gene matches: 5. Germline CDR1 is SGHAT and CDR2 is FQDESV (reference sequence).

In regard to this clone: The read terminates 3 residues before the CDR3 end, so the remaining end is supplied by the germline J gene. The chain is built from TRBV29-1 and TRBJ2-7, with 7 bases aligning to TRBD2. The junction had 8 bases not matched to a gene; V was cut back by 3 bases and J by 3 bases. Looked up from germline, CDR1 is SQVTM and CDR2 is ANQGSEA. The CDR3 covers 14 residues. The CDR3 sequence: CSVEQWGGDYEQYF. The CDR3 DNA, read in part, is TGCAGCGTTGAGCAATGGGGGGGGGACTACGAG.

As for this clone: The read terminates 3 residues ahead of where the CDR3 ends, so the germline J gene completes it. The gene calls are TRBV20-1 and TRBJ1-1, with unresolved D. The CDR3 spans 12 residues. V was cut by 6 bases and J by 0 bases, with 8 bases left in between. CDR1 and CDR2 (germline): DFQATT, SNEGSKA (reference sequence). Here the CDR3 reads CSARRMNTEAFF. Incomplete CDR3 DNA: TGCAGTGCCAGACGTATGAACACTGAA.

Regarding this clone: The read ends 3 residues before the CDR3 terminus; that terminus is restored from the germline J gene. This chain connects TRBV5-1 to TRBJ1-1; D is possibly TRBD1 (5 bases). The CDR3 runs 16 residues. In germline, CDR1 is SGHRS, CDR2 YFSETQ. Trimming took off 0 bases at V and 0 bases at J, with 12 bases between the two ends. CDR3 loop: CASSLVPQDLNTEAFF. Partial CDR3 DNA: TGCGCCAGCAGCTTGGTTCCACAGGACCTGAACACTGAA.

The chain's CDR3 is CASSPRQGDTEQYF. CDR3 bases read: TGTGCCAGCAGCCCTAGACAGGGAGATACCGAG. The chain is built from TRBV4-2 and TRBJ2-7; TRBD1 agrees at 7 bases. The read falls 3 residues short of the CDR3 end, and the missing part is taken from the germline J gene. The trim removed 4 bases at V and 6 bases at J, leaving 9 bases unmatched. The CDR3 spans 14 residues. Germline loops: CDR1 LGHNA, CDR2 YNFKEQ.

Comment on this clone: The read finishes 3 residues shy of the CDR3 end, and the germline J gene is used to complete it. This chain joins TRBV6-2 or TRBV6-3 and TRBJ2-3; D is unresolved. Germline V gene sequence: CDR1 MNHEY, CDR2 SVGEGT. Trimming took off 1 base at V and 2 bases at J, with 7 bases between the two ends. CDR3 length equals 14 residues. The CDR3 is CASSYYWATDTQYF. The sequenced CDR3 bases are TGTGCCAGCAGTTACTATTGGGCCACAGATACG.

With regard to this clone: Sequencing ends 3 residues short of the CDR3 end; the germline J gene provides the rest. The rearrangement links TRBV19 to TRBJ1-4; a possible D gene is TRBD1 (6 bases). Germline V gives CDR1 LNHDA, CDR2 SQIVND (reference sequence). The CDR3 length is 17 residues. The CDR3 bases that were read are TGTGCCAGTAGCAGGGACAACGACTACTCTGGGGCCAACGTA. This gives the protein CASSRDNDYSGANV. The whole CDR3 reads CASSRDNDYSGANVLFF.

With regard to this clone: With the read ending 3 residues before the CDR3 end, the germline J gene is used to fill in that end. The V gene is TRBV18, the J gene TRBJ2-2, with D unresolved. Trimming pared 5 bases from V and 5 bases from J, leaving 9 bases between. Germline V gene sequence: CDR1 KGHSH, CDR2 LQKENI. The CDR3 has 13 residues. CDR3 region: CASSNLETGELFF. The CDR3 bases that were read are TGTGCCAGCTCAAATCTAGAAACCGGGGAG.

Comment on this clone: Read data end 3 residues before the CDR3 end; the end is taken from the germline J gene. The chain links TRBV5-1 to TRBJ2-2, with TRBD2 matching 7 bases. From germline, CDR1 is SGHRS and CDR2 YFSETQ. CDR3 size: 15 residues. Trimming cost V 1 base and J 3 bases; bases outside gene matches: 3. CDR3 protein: CASSLFGGDTGELFF. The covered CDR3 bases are TGCGCCAGCAGCTTGTTTGGGGGGGACACCGGGGAG.

The DNA read from the CDR3 is TGTGCCAGCAGCCCTACAGGGGGCGCAAGTTATGGC. Amino acids: CASSPTGGASYG. The entire CDR3 protein is CASSPTGGASYGYTF. The chain is built from TRBV7-9 and TRBJ1-2; TRBD1 aligns across 9 bases. The DNA ends 3 residues before the CDR3 does, and the rest of the CDR3 is filled in from the germline J gene. The CDR3 consists of 15 residues. The germline CDR1 and CDR2 sequences are SEHNR and FQNEAQ (reference sequence). Losses at the gene ends were 5 bases for V and 5 bases for J; bases not matched to a gene: 9.

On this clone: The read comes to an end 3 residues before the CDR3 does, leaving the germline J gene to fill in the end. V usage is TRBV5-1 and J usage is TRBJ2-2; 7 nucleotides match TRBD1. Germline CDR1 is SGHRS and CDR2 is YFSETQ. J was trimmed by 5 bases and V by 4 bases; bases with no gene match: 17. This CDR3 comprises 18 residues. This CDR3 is CASSLRGPRPLETGELFF. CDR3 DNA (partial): TGCGCCAGCAGCCTTAGGGGGCCCCGCCCCCTAGAAACCGGGGAG.

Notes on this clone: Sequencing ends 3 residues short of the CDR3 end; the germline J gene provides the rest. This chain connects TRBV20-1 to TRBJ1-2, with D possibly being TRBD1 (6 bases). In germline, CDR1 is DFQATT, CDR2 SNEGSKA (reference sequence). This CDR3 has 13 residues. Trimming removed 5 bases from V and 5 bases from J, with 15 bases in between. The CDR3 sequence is CSAYDRSTYGYTF. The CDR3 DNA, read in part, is TGCAGTGCTTATGACAGGTCGACTTATGGC.

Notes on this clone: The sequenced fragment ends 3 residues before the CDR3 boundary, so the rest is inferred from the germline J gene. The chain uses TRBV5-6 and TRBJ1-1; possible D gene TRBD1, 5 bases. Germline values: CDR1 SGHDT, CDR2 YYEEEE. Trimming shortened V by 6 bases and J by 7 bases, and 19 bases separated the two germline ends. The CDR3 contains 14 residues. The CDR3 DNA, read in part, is TGTGCCAGCATCGAGACCGGGACTGACGTTGAA. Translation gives CASIETGTDVE. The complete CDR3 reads CASIETGTDVEAFF.

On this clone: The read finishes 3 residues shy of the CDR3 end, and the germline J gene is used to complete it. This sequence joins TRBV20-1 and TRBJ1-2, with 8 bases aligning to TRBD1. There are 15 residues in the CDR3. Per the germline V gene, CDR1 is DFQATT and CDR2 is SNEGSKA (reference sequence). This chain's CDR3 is CSATPREDRDWGYTF. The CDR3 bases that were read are TGCAGTGCTACCCCCCGGGAGGACAGGGATTGGGGC.

CDR3 DNA, as far as it was read: TGTGCCAGCAGTGAAATCCGGGAGACC. Its translation: CASSEIRET. The full CDR3 protein reads CASSEIRETQYF. V and J are TRBV6-1 and TRBJ2-5; D is unclear. The read stops 3 residues short of the end of the CDR3; the missing end is completed from the germline J gene. Germline V lookup: CDR1 MNHNS, CDR2 SASEGT. The V end lost 2 bases, the J end lost 5 bases, and 6 bases lay between the germline ends. The CDR3 sequence is 12 residues long.

The CDR3 spells CASQGAVNSPLFF. CDR3 DNA, as far as it was read: TGTGCCTCCCAGGGGGCGGTTAATTCACCG. V and J are TRBV30 and TRBJ2-2, with TRBD1 matching 8 bases. The DNA ends 3 residues before the CDR3 does, and the rest of the CDR3 is filled in from the germline J gene. The germline CDR1 and CDR2 sequences are GTSNPN and SVGIG (reference sequence). The CDR3 has 13 amino acids. The full variable domain, its missing parts supplied by reference TRBV30 and TRBJ2-2, is SQTIHQWPATLVQPVGSPLSLECTVEGTSNPNLYWYRQAAGRGLQLLFYSVGIGQISSEVPQNLSASRPQDRQFILSSKKLLLSDSGFYLCASQGAVNSPLFFGEGSRLTVL.

The chain's CDR3 is CASSLSQGSEDGQYF. The sequenced part of the CDR3 DNA is TGTGCCAGCTCACTAAGTCAGGGTAGTGAGGATGGT. The V and J genes are TRBV18 and TRBJ2-4, with D possibly matching TRBD1 (5 bases). The DNA ends 3 residues before the CDR3 does, and the rest of the CDR3 is filled in from the germline J gene. Germline V gene lookup returns CDR1 KGHSH and CDR2 LQKENI. This CDR3 has 15 amino acids.

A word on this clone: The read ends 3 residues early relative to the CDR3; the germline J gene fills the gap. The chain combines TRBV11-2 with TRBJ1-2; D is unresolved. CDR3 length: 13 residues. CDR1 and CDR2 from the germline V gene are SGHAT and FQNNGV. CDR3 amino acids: CASSLVRGGGYTF. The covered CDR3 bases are TGTGCCAGCAGCTTAGTCCGGGGAGGAGGC.

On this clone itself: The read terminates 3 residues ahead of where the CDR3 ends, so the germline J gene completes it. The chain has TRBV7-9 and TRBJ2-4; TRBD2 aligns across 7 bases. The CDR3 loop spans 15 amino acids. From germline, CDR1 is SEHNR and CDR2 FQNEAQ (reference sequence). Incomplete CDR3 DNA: TGTGCCAGCACCCCAATGGGACTACCCAGCCAGACT. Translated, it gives CASTPMGLPSQT. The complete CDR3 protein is CASTPMGLPSQTQYF.

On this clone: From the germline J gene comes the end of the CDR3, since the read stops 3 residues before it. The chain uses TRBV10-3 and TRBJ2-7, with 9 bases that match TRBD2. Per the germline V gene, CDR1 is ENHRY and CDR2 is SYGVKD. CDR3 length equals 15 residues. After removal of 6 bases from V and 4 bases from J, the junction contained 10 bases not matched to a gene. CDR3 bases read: TGTGCCATCAGCCGGACTAGCGCCATCCGTTACGAG. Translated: CAISRTSAIRYE. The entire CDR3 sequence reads CAISRTSAIRYEQYF.

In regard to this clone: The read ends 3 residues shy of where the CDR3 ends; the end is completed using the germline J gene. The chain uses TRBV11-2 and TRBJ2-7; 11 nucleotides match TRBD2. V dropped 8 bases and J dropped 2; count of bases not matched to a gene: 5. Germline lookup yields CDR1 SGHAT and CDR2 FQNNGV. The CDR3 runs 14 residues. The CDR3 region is CASGSGGAPYEQYF. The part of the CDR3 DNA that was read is TGTGCCAGCGGTAGCGGGGGGGCCCCCTACGAG.

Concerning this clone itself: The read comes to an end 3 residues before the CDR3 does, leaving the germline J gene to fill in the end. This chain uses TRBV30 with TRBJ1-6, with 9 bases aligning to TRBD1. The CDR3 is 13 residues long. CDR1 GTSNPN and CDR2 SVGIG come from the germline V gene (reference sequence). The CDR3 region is CAWSTGGPKALHF. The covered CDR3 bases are TGTGCCTGGTCGACAGGGGGGCCCAAGGCC.